This T cell receptor (beta chain) was obtained from a study of PD-L1 blockade in urothelial cancer (dated by TCRdb to 2016 to 2017). About the investigation overall: Therapy was started in the mid-2010s for all patients, and atezolizumab 1,200 mg was administered intravenously every 3 weeks. Durable clinical benefit was achieved by nine patients and was not achieved by 20 patients. Blood samples were analyzed at two time points: 3 weeks after treatment start (second dose) and 6 weeks after treatment start. The study was an exploratory multi-omic analysis of somatic, immune and clinical correlates of response to PD-L1 blockade with atezolizumab in urothelial cancer. Pretreatment blood TCR-seq was available for 30 or so patients, at least one posttreatment blood collection was obtained for approximately 25 patients, and tumor TCR-seq was available for approximately 25 patients. Whole exome sequencing and RNA sequencing of pretreatment tumors were performed alongside TCR sequencing in the same patients. Durable clinical benefit was defined as a progression-free survival longer than 6 months, and TCR features were additionally tested against progression-free survival and overall survival. Pretreatment tumor samples, along with matched peripheral blood collected serially before and after atezolizumab treatment, underwent TCR sequencing. Patients had an ECOG performance status of 0 or 1 and had received between 0 and 3 prior chemotherapy regimens. Blood samples gave median yields of around 150,000 T cells and 82,636 unique TCRs, along with a median clonality of around 0.08. About 90% of the roughly 29 patients were males with bladder-origin urothelial cancer, and 18 of 29 reported a prior smoking history.

The sample's time point label, decoded: pretreatment peripheral blood. A total of 25 to 35 patients with locally advanced or metastatic urothelial carcinoma, treated at Memorial Sloan Kettering on a trial protocol, made up the cohort. Peripheral blood mononuclear cells were collected pretreatment and during treatment, at between 1 and 8 total time points per patient. The Qiagen DNeasy Blood extraction kit was used to purify genomic DNA from total PBMCs and tumor samples. Collected pretreatment and during treatment, PBMCs were isolated and stored as previously described. Findings and caveats that apply to the study as a whole: Small sample size (n of about 30) and many exploratory analyses mean the results are intended to be hypothesis-generating. At 3 weeks after the start of treatment, tumor-associated TCR clones in peripheral blood had expanded more in patients with durable benefit (n ≈ 22, p = 0.022). A pretreatment peripheral blood TCR clonality below the median was linked to improved progression-free and overall survival.

As concerns this clone: Which antigen it targets is not known. No base quality values were provided; no much bigger clone lies one nucleotide off.

From a lookup of the germline V gene, CDR1 and CDR2 are MGHRA and YSYEKL. The germline V end is reduced by 1 base and the J end by 4 bases; junction bases left unmatched: 7. Taken from cysteine to phenylalanine, the CDR3 has 16 residues. The DNA shown is the 48-base CDR3, in frame from base 1. Synthetic TCR analog templates were spiked into each PCR to estimate absolute template abundance from read counts. The immunoSEQ assay used bias-controlled V and J gene primers to amplify TCRbeta CDR3 regions from genomic DNA. Sequencing of rearranged TCRbeta segments was performed at approximately 20X coverage. In the paper's pipeline: Clustering was used to correct sequencing errors, and CDR3s were annotated against IMGT so that V, D and J genes could be assigned. Out-of-frame and stop-codon sequences were excluded, and only productive TCRbeta rearrangements were used in downstream analyses. Clonality was computed as one minus Shannon entropy normalized by the log of the number of unique productive sequences. Fisher's exact test with Benjamini-Hochberg correction, using a cutoff of adjusted p below 0.01, was how clones that differed between time points or between blood and tumor were identified. TCRdb re-hosts the immuneACCESS table, in-frame sequences only. Its copies lack some clones; in the studies checked, an unresolved V gene accounts for under half of them, and the cause for the rest is not known. D and trimming were read from the DNA, whereas the V and J calls and clone size are those reported in that table. The sample table shows about 130,000 clones, and around 85% are seen once. The top ten hold about 2.9% of the sample.

This clonotype originated in a man in his fifties or sixties with urothelial cancer. The source material was PBMCs, sampled around atezolizumab (anti-PD-L1) treatment. Recombination joined TRBV4-1 with TRBJ2-5; 9 central nucleotides agree with TRBD1. For the CDR3, the sequence is CASSQAPGQGLETQYF. The bases read TGCGCCAGCAGCCAAGCCCCGGGACAGGGTTTAGAGACCCAGTACTTC.